The next 5 T cell receptor beta chains were all read from a single sample in a study of identical twins. MiXCR was run by TCRdb on the 5' RACE reads, yielding one entry per CDR3 protein. The top ten clones hold 4% to 6% of a sample with around 230,000 distinct CDR3 sequences, around a tenth of them seen once. Material: memory (CD45RO+) T cells sorted from blood. All receptors come from a young woman in good health.

The chain recombines TRBV11-2 with TRBJ2-1; D gene ambiguous. The germline V gene has CDR1 SGHAT and CDR2 FQNNGV. Deletions cut 5 bases from V and 3 bases from J, with 5 bases between. This CDR3 comprises 12 residues. In DNA, the CDR3 is TGTGCCAGCAGCCGCGTCTACAATGAGCAGTTCTTC. This sequence encodes CASSRVYNEQFF.

The chain is built from TRBV7-9 and TRBJ1-1; D perhaps matches TRBD1 (6 bases). V was trimmed by 11 bases and J by 1 base, leaving 14 bases between them. From germline, CDR1 is SEHNR and CDR2 FQNEAQ (reference sequence). This CDR3 has 13 amino acids. The CDR3 sequence: CAARGGGNTEAFF. In DNA, the CDR3 is TGTGCCGCCCGGGGGGGCGGGAACACTGAAGCTTTCTTT. Variable domain in full (rest from reference TRBV7-9 and TRBJ1-1): DTGVSQNPRHKITKRGQNVTFRCDPISEHNRLYWYRQTLGQGPEFLTYFQNEAQLEKSRLLSDRFSAERPKGSFSTLEIQRTEQGDSAMYLCAARGGGNTEAFFGQGTRLTVV.

The V call is TRBV18, the J call TRBJ2-7, with TRBD1 matching 7 bases. Germline CDR1 is KGHSH and CDR2 is LQKENI. The CDR3 covers 15 residues. The J segment lost 2 bases and the V segment lost 3 bases, leaving 7 bases of the junction unmatched. In DNA form, the CDR3 reads TGTGCCAGCTCACCGTCCGGGACAGATACCTACGAGCAGTACTTC. As protein: CASSPSGTDTYEQYF.

This clonotype was counted many times. V gene TRBV27 combines with J gene TRBJ1-2, with 9 bases matching TRBD1. After removal of 8 bases from V and 0 bases from J, the junction contained 4 bases not matched to a gene. Per germline, CDR1 MNHEY and CDR2 SMNVEV (reference sequence). There are 14 residues in the CDR3. CDR3 residues: CASFRDRANYGYTF. As DNA, the CDR3 is TGTGCCAGCTTCCGGGACAGGGCTAACTATGGCTACACCTTC.

This clonotype was seen at least ten times. The rearrangement joins TRBV3-1 to TRBJ1-2; tentative D call: TRBD1 (6 bases). V was trimmed by 0 bases and J by 8 bases, leaving 19 bases between them. Germline CDR1 reads LGHDT; CDR2 reads YNNKEL (reference sequence). The CDR3 length is 16 residues. CDR3 protein: CASSQDSTGHMDGYTF. The CDR3 nucleotides read TGTGCCAGCAGCCAAGATTCTACGGGACATATGGACGGCTACACCTTC.